This T cell receptor (beta chain) was observed in a study of cytomegalovirus exposure and HLA in healthy donors. Study details: According to later analysis, the same platform produced the 120 validation and several hundred first-cohort repertoires. Study-wide results and limits: First-cohort TCR clusters were later found to tend to co-occur in the approximately 120 validation repertoires. Cytomegalovirus association was assigned to around 150 TCR beta chains.

Produced via immunoSEQ multiplex PCR; TCRdb's table is partial and in-frame only. The table includes some 260,000 clones, roughly 87% detected once. The donors were part of the approximately 120-subject validation cohort, which stood apart from the approximately 700-subject first cohort. This clone was detected a few times. As yet, its antigen is unknown. The sample comprised PBMCs. The receptor's source is a man between 18 and 35 years old in good health and CMV-seropositive.

The DNA of the CDR3 is TGTGCCAGCACGGGAGTTAACTATGGCTACACCTTC. It specifies CASTGVNYGYTF. V usage is TRBV7-9 and J usage is TRBJ1-2; D is unclear. Germline CDR1 and CDR2: SEHNR and FQNEAQ (reference sequence). The CDR3 runs 12 residues. Between the trimmed V and J ends, which lost 7 bases and 1 base, there was a span of 7 bases.